This T cell receptor beta chain is drawn from a study of radiation and T cells in renal cell carcinoma. Regarding the study as a whole: Without pretreatment biopsies, baseline tumor clonotype presence was undetermined.

The data were produced by immunoSEQ multiplex PCR, yet TCRdb's version contains in-frame clones alone and is incomplete. Of 130,000 or so clones listed, around four fifths were seen once; the top ten hold 20% to 25%. The CDR3 covers 16 residues. V was cut by 4 bases and J by 5 bases, with 15 bases left in between. CDR1 and CDR2 (germline): SGHTA, FQGTGA. Indicated time point: baseline pretreatment blood. Documented treatment: 15 Gy SBRT to primary tumor, nephrectomy 4 weeks later. This clone appeared once. The antigen is not known. This TCR was sampled from a woman aged 50 to 60 with renal cell carcinoma. Sequenced here: blood, sampled from a patient whose treatment included radiotherapy and nephrectomy. This sequence joins TRBV7-3 and TRBJ2-6, with D uncertain. CDR3 sequence (DNA): TGTGCCAGCAGCTGTCAGTCACAAAGTCGGGCCAACGTCCTGACTTTC. Translation gives CASSCQSQSRANVLTF. Full variable domain (missing parts from reference TRBV7-3 and TRBJ2-6): GAGVSQTPSNKVTEKGKYVELRCDPISGHTALYWYRQSLGQGPEFLIYFQGTGAADDSGLPNDRFFAVRPEGSVSTLKIQRTERGDSAVYLCASSCQSQSRANVLTFGAGSRLTVL.